This T cell receptor beta chain was recovered during a study of blood T cell repertoires in COVID-19. On the study more broadly: From the United States, Italy and Spain came samples of acute and convalescent COVID-19. Sources were T cells, B-cell-depleted T cells, or PBMCs; the material itself was cDNA or gDNA.

The CDR3 is made up of 14 amino acids. V was shortened by 2 bases and J by 4 bases, with 11 bases between the two germline ends. Germline CDR1 MNHNS, CDR2 SASEGT. Concerning this clone: This sample includes further DNA sequences coding for the same CDR3.

How the authors handled the data: Nucleated cell counts were estimated from reference gene primer amplification. This table comes from immunoSEQ multiplex PCR, and its TCRdb copy is limited to in-frame clones, with some not included. V, J and clone size were drawn from that table, and D and trimming were deduced from the DNA. The sample has about 66,000 clones; 85% to 90% are singletons. The TCR was taken from a man in his sixties with acute or convalescent COVID-19. The material sequenced was peripheral blood. This chain joins TRBV6-1 and TRBJ1-1; possible D gene TRBD1, 5 bases. This CDR3 is CASSERTGVTEAFF. CDR3 nucleotides: TGTGCCAGCAGTGAAAGGACGGGGGTCACTGAAGCTTTCTTT.